The 26 T cell receptor beta chains below come from one sample, sequenced in a study of blood T cell repertoires in COVID-19. Here immunoSEQ multiplex PCR was the method, and the copy in TCRdb shows in-frame clones only, minus some. The sample carries under 200,000 clones, about 88% recorded once. The sequencing sample was made of peripheral blood. These receptors all come from an elderly woman in a cohort sampled during active or convalescent COVID-19.

This chain links TRBV19 with TRBJ2-7; 8 nucleotides line up with TRBD1. This CDR3 has 16 residues. The V segment lost 5 bases and the J segment 0 bases; nucleotides outside the gene matches: 9. Germline V gene lookup returns CDR1 LNHDA and CDR2 SQIVND (reference sequence). The DNA for the CDR3 is TGTGCCAGTAGTCGCAGGTGGGGGACAGGCTCCTACGAGCAGTACTTC. This sequence encodes CASSRRWGTGSYEQYF.

The CDR3 bases are TGTGCCACCTCACTAGCCCGCCCCGGGACAGGGGGCCCCGAGCAGTACGTC. Its protein product is CATSLARPGTGGPEQYV. This chain connects TRBV19 to TRBJ2-7; TRBD1 aligns across 12 bases. The length of the CDR3 is 17 residues. From germline, CDR1 is LNHDA and CDR2 SQIVND (reference sequence). J gave up 6 bases and V 10 bases, and 19 bases lay outside the gene matches.

The rearrangement uses TRBV3-1 (or the pseudogene TRBV3-2) and TRBJ2-1, with TRBD2 identical over 12 bases. The ends lost 4 bases at V and 0 bases at J; junction bases unmatched: 16. Per germline, CDR1 LGHDT and CDR2 YNNKEL (reference sequence). This CDR3 spans 21 amino acids. CDR3 sequence reads: CASSPRGLAGTKPSSYNEQFF. The CDR3 DNA follows: TGTGCCAGCAGCCCGCGCGGACTAGCGGGAACGAAACCAAGCTCCTACAATGAGCAGTTCTTC.

The rearrangement links TRBV27 to TRBJ2-5, with TRBD1 matching over 9 bases. The CDR3 spans 15 residues. V shed 5 bases, J shed 6 bases, and the junction held 10 bases outside the gene matches. Per the germline V gene, CDR1 is MNHEY and CDR2 is SMNVEV (reference sequence). CDR3 nucleotide sequence: TGTGCCAGCAGTCCGACACGGACAGGGGAGAAGACCCAGTACTTC. Its protein product is CASSPTRTGEKTQYF.

The V gene is TRBV27, the J gene TRBJ1-3; D possibly corresponds to TRBD1 (5 bases). V shed 8 bases and J shed 0 bases, with 14 bases lying between them. Per the germline V gene, CDR1 is MNHEY and CDR2 is SMNVEV (reference sequence). CDR3 size: 15 residues. CDR3 coding DNA: TGTGCCAGCGGGGACGGGAGAAGCTCTGGAAACACCATATATTTT. Its translation is CASGDGRSSGNTIYF.

The gene calls are TRBV18 and TRBJ1-5; D perhaps matches TRBD1 (6 bases). The germline V and J ends were trimmed by 0 bases and 3 bases, with 12 bases remaining between them. The germline CDR1 and CDR2 sequences are KGHSH and LQKENI. This CDR3 contains 16 residues. The CDR3 protein is CASSPPSQGINQPQHF. In nucleotides, the CDR3 is TGTGCCAGCTCACCACCGAGTCAGGGGATCAATCAGCCCCAGCATTTT. The entire variable domain, with the rest obtained from reference TRBV18 and TRBJ1-5, is as follows: NAGVMQNPRHLVRRRGQEARLRCSPMKGHSHVYWYRQLPEEGLKFMVYLQKENIIDESGMPKERFSAEFPKEGPSILRIQQVVRGDSAAYFCASSPPSQGINQPQHFGDGTRLSIL.

This clone was recorded only once. V is TRBV27 and J is TRBJ1-6; D gene ambiguous. CDR3 length equals 16 residues. The germline V and J ends were trimmed by 1 base and 0 bases, with 7 bases remaining between them. CDR1 is MNHEY, CDR2 SMNVEV, per germline (reference sequence). The CDR3 nucleotides are TGTGCCAGCAGTTTATTCGCCAGCTCCTATAATTCACCCCTCCACTTT. Protein: CASSLFASSYNSPLHF.

This clone showed up just once. CDR3 DNA: TGTGCCAGAGATTTTTCGGTGGCAACTAATGAAAAACTGTTTTTT. Its protein is CARDFSVATNEKLFF. The V gene is TRBV6-5, the J gene TRBJ1-4; unclear D gene. Germline loops: CDR1 MNHEY, CDR2 SVGAGI. V lost 9 bases and J lost 0, with 14 bases in between. The CDR3 loop spans 15 amino acids.

The chain carries TRBV6-5 and TRBJ2-1; 14 nucleotides match TRBD2. The germline V gene encodes CDR1 MNHEY and CDR2 SVGAGI. V trimming: 6 bases; J trimming: 9 bases; junction bases outside the gene matches: 1. The CDR3 covers 13 residues. The CDR3 reads CASSGLAGGEQFF. The CDR3 bases are TGTGCCAGCAGCGGACTAGCGGGAGGTGAGCAGTTCTTC.

V is TRBV29-1 and J is TRBJ2-3; TRBD2 might be the D (5 bases). CDR1 is SQVTM, CDR2 ANQGSEA, per germline. The CDR3 sequence is 13 residues long. Trimming removed 3 bases at V and 1 base at J, with 8 bases between. The CDR3 region has the DNA TGCAGCGTTGATGGTAGCGGCACAGATACGCAGTATTTT. Translation gives CSVDGSGTDTQYF.

The V gene is TRBV19, the J gene TRBJ2-7; 7 bases fit TRBD1. The CDR3 sequence is 15 residues long. Trimming took 4 bases from V and 2 from J; bases not matched to a gene: 8. Germline V gives CDR1 LNHDA, CDR2 SQIVND (reference sequence). The CDR3: CASSTTLGQTYEQYF. CDR3 DNA: TGTGCCAGTAGTACCACCTTGGGACAGACCTACGAGCAGTACTTC. The whole variable domain, filled in from reference TRBV19 and TRBJ2-7, reads DGGITQSPKYLFRKEGQNVTLSCEQNLNHDAMYWYRQDPGQGLRLIYYSQIVNDFQKGDIAEGYSVSREKKESFPLTVTSAQKNPTAFYLCASSTTLGQTYEQYFGPGTRLTVT.

This clone was detected a few times. The same CDR3 can be traced to other DNA sequences in this sample. The J gene is TRBJ2-2, the V gene TRBV5-4, with D possibly being TRBD1 (5 bases). The V and J ends lost 0 bases and 0 bases respectively, with 6 bases between them. Germline V gene lookup returns CDR1 SGHNT and CDR2 YYREEE (reference sequence). This CDR3 region has 15 residues. CDR3: CASSLGQSNTGELFF. The CDR3 DNA is TGTGCCAGCAGCTTGGGACAGTCGAACACCGGGGAGCTGTTTTTT.

This chain connects TRBV7-6 to TRBJ2-1; 13 bases align to TRBD2. V was pared by 5 bases and J by 4 bases, with 8 bases of the junction left unmatched. From germline, CDR1 is SGHVS and CDR2 FNYEAQ. This CDR3 has 17 amino acids. CDR3 DNA sequence: TGTGCCAGCAGCCGTTTTGGGACTAGCGGGAAGTACAATGAGCAGTTCTTC. The encoded protein is CASSRFGTSGKYNEQFF.

This chain uses TRBV6-5 with TRBJ1-2, with 9 bases lining up with TRBD1. Germline values: CDR1 MNHEY, CDR2 SVGAGI. CDR3 length: 13 amino acids. The ends lost 10 bases at V and 4 bases at J; junction bases unmatched: 7. The CDR3 nucleotides read TGTGCCACCAGAGGGGACAGGGCCTATGGCTACACCTTC. It is translated as CATRGDRAYGYTF.

V usage is TRBV19 and J usage is TRBJ2-1, with 10 positions matching TRBD2. V lost 2 bases, J lost 14 bases, and 3 bases stayed unmatched. The CDR3 consists of 12 residues. Per the germline V gene, CDR1 is LNHDA and CDR2 is SQIVND (reference sequence). The CDR3 sequence: CASSILAGDKFF. The CDR3 DNA is TGTGCCAGTAGTATACTAGCGGGAGATAAGTTCTTC.

The chain recombines TRBV20-1 with TRBJ1-6; 7 bases line up with TRBD1. The CDR3 length is 15 residues. CDR1 and CDR2 (germline): DFQATT, SNEGSKA (reference sequence). The V gene end was trimmed by 3 bases and the J gene end by 2 bases; junction bases not matched to a gene: 4. This CDR3 is CSASRGRAYNSPLHF. CDR3 DNA sequence: TGCAGTGCTAGTAGGGGGCGCGCCTATAATTCACCCCTCCACTTT.

The CDR3 reads CASSFDRVRLRDGYTF. The CDR3 DNA reads as TGTGCCAGCAGCTTTGACAGGGTACGCCTTCGGGATGGCTACACCTTC. V usage is TRBV7-9 and J usage is TRBJ1-2, with 7 nucleotides matching TRBD1. Germline lookup yields CDR1 SEHNR and CDR2 FQNEAQ (reference sequence). With V trimmed by 3 bases and J by 6 bases, 13 bases remained unmatched. CDR3 length: 16 amino acids.

The rearrangement uses TRBV27 and TRBJ1-2; TRBD1 aligns across 8 bases. V lost 6 bases and J lost 4; bases outside the gene matches: 7. Germline values: CDR1 MNHEY, CDR2 SMNVEV (reference sequence). This CDR3 is 14 amino acids long. CDR3: CASRTDRVGYGYTF. The CDR3 DNA follows: TGTGCCAGCAGGACGGACAGGGTCGGCTATGGCTACACCTTC.

V and J are TRBV7-8 and TRBJ2-5; possible D gene TRBD1, 6 bases. Germline V CDR1 and CDR2: SGHVS, FQNEAQ. This CDR3 spans 13 amino acids. Trimming took off 3 bases at V and 3 bases at J, with 8 bases between the two ends. CDR3 coding DNA: TGTGCCAGCAGCTTGGGGGCCAAAGAGACCCAGTACTTC. Its translation: CASSLGAKETQYF.

The chain carries TRBV9 and TRBJ2-2; D possibly corresponds to TRBD1 (6 bases). CDR1 and CDR2 (germline): SGDLS, YYNGEE. V shed 2 bases and J shed 6 bases, with 17 bases lying between them. This CDR3 contains 16 residues. The DNA for the CDR3 is TGTGCCAGCAGCGTGGCCCCAAAGGGGGTTGCCGGGGAGCTGTTTTTT. Translated, it gives CASSVAPKGVAGELFF.

This clone has a handful of counts. The V gene is TRBV7-6, the J gene TRBJ2-3; 10 nucleotides line up with TRBD2. V was pared by 4 bases and J by 3 bases, with 4 bases of the junction left unmatched. The CDR3 consists of 15 residues. Germline CDR1 SGHVS, CDR2 FNYEAQ. CDR3 sequence (DNA): TGTGCCAGCAGCTCAAGCGGGAGGGGTACAGATACGCAGTATTTT. This translates into CASSSSGRGTDTQYF.

The V gene is TRBV28, the J gene TRBJ1-2; no firm D call. Germline V gene lookup returns CDR1 MDHEN and CDR2 SYDVKM. The CDR3 has 10 residues. Trimming stripped 4 bases from V and 8 bases from J, with 5 bases between. The CDR3 DNA reads TGTGCCAGCAGTTCGCGGGGCTACACCTTC. Its protein is CASSSRGYTF.

This rearrangement joins TRBV19 to TRBJ2-1, with 7 positions matching TRBD2. The V and J ends lost 3 bases and 2 bases, in that order; junction bases with no gene match: 4. Per the germline V gene, CDR1 is LNHDA and CDR2 is SQIVND (reference sequence). The CDR3 spans 15 residues. The CDR3 here is CASSMWTRPYNEQFF. The CDR3 DNA reads TGTGCCAGTAGTATGTGGACTAGACCCTACAATGAGCAGTTCTTC.

The gene calls are TRBV24-1 and TRBJ2-7; 7 positions match TRBD1. From germline, CDR1 is KGHDR and CDR2 SFDVKD. CDR3 length equals 13 residues. CDR3 loop: CATRSTGNYEQYV. CDR3 DNA: TGTGCAACCCGTTCGACAGGGAACTACGAGCAGTACGTC.

The chain employs TRBV9 and TRBJ1-3; D possibly corresponds to TRBD1 (5 bases). The CDR3 is 16 residues long. Between the trimmed V and J ends, which lost 0 bases and 0 bases, there was a span of 10 bases. The germline V gene encodes CDR1 SGDLS and CDR2 YYNGEE. CDR3 sequence: CASSVAKGNSGNTIYF. Written as DNA, the CDR3 is TGTGCCAGCAGCGTAGCTAAGGGGAACTCTGGAAACACCATATATTTT.

V is TRBV7-9 and J is TRBJ2-1; D is possibly TRBD2 (6 bases). The CDR3 covers 15 residues. CDR1 is SEHNR and CDR2 is FQNEAQ in the germline V gene (reference sequence). Trimming stripped 5 bases from V and 4 bases from J, with 15 bases between. CDR3: CASSAPGLAYNEQFF. In nucleotides, the CDR3 is TGTGCCAGCAGCGCCCCCGGGCTAGCGTACAATGAGCAGTTCTTC.